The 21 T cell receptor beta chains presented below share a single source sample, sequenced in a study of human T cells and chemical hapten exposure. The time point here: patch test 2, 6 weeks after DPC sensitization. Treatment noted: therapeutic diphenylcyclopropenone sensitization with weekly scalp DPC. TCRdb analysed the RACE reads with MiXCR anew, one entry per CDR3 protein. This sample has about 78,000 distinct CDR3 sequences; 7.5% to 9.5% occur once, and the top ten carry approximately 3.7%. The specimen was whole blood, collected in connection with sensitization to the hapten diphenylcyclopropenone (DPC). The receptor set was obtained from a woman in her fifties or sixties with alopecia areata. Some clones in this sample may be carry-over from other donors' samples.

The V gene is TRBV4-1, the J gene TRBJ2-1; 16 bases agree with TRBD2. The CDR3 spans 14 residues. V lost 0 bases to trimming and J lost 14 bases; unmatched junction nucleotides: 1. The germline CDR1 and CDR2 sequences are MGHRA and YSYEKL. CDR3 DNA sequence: TGCGCCAGCAGCCAAGATGGGACTAGCGGGGGGGAGTTCTTC. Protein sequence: CASSQDGTSGGEFF.

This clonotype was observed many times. CDR3 region: CSMAGDESYEQYF. The CDR3 nucleotides read TGCAGTATGGCGGGAGACGAATCCTACGAGCAGTACTTC. The chain is built from TRBV20-1 and TRBJ2-7; 7 nucleotides agree with TRBD2. The CDR3 is 13 residues long. The V gene end was trimmed by 8 bases and the J gene end by 1 base; junction bases not matched to a gene: 8. CDR1 is DFQATT, CDR2 SNEGSKA, per germline (reference sequence).

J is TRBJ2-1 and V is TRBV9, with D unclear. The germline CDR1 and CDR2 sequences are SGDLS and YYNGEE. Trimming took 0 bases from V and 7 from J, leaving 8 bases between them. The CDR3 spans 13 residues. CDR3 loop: CASSVATGNEQFF. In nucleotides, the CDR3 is TGTGCCAGCAGCGTAGCTACGGGTAATGAGCAGTTCTTC. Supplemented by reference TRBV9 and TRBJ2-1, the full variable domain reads DSGVTQTPKHLITATGQRVTLRCSPRSGDLSVYWYQQSLDQGLQFLIQYYNGEERAKGNILERFSAQQFPDLHSELNLSSLELGDSALYFCASSVATGNEQFFGPGTRLTVL.

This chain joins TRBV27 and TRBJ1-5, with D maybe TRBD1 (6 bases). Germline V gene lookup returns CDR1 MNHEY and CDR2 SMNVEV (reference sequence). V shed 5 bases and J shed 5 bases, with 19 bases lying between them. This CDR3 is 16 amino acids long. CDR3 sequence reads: CASSPRGDRIYQPQHF. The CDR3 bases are TGTGCCAGCAGTCCTAGGGGAGACAGGATATATCAGCCCCAGCATTTT.

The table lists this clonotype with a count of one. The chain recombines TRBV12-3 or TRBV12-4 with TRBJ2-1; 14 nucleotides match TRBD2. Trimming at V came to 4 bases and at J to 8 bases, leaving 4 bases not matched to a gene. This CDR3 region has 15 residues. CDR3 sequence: CASSSGTSGGYEQFF. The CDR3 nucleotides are TGTGCCAGCAGTTCCGGGACTAGCGGGGGTTATGAGCAGTTCTTC.

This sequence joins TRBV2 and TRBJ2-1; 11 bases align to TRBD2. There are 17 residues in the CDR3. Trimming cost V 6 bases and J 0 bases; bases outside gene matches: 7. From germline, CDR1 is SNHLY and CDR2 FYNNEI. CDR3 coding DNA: TGTGCCAGCAGAGGGACTAGCGGAGTTAGCTCCTACAATGAGCAGTTCTTC. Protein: CASRGTSGVSSYNEQFF.

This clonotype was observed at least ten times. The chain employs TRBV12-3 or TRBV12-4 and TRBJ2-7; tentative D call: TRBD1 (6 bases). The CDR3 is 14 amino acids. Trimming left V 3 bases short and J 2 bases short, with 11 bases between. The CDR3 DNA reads TGTGCCAGCAGTTTCGGGGCAGGGGCCTACGAGCAGTACTTC. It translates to CASSFGAGAYEQYF.

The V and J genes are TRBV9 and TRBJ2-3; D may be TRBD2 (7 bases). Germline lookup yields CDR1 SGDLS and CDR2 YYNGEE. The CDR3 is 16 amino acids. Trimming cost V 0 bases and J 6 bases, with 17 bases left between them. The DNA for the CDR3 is TGTGCCAGCAGCGTAGAGTGGGGGGGCATCCACGATACGCAGTATTTT. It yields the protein CASSVEWGGIHDTQYF.

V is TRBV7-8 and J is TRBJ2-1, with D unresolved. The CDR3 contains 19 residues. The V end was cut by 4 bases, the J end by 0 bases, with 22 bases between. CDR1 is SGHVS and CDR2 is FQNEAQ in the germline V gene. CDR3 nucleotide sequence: TGTGCCAGCAGCTCCGACCGACCATTAAGCGTTAGCTCCTACAATGAGCAGTTCTTC. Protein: CASSSDRPLSVSSYNEQFF.

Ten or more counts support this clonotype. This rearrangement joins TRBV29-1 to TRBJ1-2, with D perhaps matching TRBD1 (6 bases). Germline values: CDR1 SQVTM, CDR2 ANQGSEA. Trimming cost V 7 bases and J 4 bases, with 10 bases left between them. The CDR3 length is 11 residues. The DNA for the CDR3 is TGCAGCGAAGGGGGGTCCTATGGCTACACCTTC. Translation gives CSEGGSYGYTF.

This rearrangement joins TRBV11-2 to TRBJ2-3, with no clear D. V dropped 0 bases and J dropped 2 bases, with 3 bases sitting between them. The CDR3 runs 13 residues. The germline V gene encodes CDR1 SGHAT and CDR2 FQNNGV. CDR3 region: CASSLDPTDTQYF. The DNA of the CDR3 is TGTGCCAGCAGCTTAGATCCCACAGATACGCAGTATTTT.

CDR3 in amino acids: CASSDPRDSLYNEQFF. DNA of the CDR3: TGTGCCAGCAGCGACCCCCGGGATTCACTTTACAATGAGCAGTTCTTC. The gene calls are TRBV9 and TRBJ2-1; the D gene is possibly TRBD2 (5 bases). V was cut by 3 bases and J by 4 bases, with 17 bases left in between. This CDR3 spans 16 amino acids. The germline gives CDR1 SGDLS, CDR2 YYNGEE. Full variable domain (missing parts from reference TRBV9 and TRBJ2-1): DSGVTQTPKHLITATGQRVTLRCSPRSGDLSVYWYQQSLDQGLQFLIQYYNGEERAKGNILERFSAQQFPDLHSELNLSSLELGDSALYFCASSDPRDSLYNEQFFGPGTRLTVL.

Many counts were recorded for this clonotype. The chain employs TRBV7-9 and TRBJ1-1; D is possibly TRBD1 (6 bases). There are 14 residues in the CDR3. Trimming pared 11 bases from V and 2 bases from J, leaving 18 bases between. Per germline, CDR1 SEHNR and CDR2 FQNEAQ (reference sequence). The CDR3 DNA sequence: TGTGCCGGTAGGGGGGTTGAGGGTAACACTGAAGCTTTCTTT. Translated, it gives CAGRGVEGNTEAFF.

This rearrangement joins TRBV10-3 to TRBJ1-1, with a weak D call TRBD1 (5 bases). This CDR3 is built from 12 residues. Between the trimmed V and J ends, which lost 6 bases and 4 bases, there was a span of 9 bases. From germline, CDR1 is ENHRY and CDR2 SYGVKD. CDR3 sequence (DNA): TGTGCCATCAGGGGGGAGATCACTGAAGCTTTCTTT. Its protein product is CAIRGEITEAFF.

The CDR3 DNA sequence: TGCAGTGCTAGAGATATCTCAGGACTAGCGGGAGTCAGAGATACGCAGTATTTT. Amino acid sequence: CSARDISGLAGVRDTQYF. This rearrangement joins TRBV20-1 to TRBJ2-3, with 13 bases that match TRBD2. V shed 0 bases, J shed 5 bases, and the junction held 11 bases outside the gene matches. The CDR3 has 18 amino acids. Per the germline V gene, CDR1 is DFQATT and CDR2 is SNEGSKA (reference sequence).

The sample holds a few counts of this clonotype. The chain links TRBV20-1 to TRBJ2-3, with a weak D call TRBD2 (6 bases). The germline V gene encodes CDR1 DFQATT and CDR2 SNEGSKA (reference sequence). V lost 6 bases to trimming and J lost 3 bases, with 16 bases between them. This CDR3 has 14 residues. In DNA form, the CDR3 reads TGCAGTGCGCCGACTAGTAGGAGGACAGATACGCAGTATTTT. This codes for CSAPTSRRTDTQYF.

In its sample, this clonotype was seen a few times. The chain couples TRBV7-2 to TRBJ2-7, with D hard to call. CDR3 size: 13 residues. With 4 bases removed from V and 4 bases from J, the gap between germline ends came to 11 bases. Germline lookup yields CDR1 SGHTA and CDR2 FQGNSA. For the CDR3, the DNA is TGTGCCAGCAGCTCCGATCCCGGGTACGAGCAGTACTTC. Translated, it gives CASSSDPGYEQYF.

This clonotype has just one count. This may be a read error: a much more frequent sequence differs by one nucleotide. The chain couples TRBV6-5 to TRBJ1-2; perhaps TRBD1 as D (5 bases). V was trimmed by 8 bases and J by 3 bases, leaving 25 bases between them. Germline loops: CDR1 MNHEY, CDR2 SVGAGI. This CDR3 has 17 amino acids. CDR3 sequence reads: CASPSPGGDLLDYGYTF. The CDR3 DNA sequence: TGTGCCAGCCCCTCCCCGGGGGGGGACCTCCTGGACTATGGCTACACCTTC.

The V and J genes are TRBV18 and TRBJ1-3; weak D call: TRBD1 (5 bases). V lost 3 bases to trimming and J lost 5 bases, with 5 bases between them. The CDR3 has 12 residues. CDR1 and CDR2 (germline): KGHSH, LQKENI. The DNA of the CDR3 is TGTGCCAGCTCACCGGACAGAAACACCATATATTTT. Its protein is CASSPDRNTIYF.

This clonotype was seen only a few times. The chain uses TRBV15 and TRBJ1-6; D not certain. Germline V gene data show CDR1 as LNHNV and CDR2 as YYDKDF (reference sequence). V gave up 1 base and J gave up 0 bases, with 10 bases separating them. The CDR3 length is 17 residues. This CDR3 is CATSRVVGSSYNSPLHF. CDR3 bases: TGTGCCACCAGCAGAGTAGTAGGGAGCTCCTATAATTCACCCCTCCACTTT.

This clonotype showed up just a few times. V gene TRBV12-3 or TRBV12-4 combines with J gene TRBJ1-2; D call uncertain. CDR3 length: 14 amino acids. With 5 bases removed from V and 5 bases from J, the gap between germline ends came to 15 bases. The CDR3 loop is CASSPGPLGYGYTF. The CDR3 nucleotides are TGTGCCAGCAGTCCCGGGCCTCTGGGGTATGGCTACACCTTC.